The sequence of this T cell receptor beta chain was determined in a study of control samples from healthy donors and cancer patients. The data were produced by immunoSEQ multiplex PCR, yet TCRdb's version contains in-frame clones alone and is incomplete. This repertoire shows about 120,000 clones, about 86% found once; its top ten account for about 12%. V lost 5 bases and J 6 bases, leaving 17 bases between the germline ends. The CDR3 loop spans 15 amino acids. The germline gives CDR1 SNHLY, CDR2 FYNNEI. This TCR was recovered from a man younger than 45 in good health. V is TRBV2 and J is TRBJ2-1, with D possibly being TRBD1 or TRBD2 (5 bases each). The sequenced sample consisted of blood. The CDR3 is CASSTEGIGFNEQFF. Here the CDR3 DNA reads TGTGCCAGCAGTACCGAGGGGATCGGATTCAATGAGCAGTTCTTC.